These 23 T cell receptor beta chains originate from one sample sequenced in a study of blood T cell repertoires in COVID-19. Measured with immunoSEQ multiplex PCR; TCRdb has only the in-frame clones, and not every one. There are more than 300,000 clones in the sample; more than 70% occur only once, and around 1.2% lies in the top ten. Sequencing was carried out using PBMCs or T cells enriched from blood (not recorded which). The receptor set was obtained from a woman in her late teens or twenties who had recovered from COVID-19.

V gene TRBV6-6 combines with J gene TRBJ1-4; TRBD1 agrees at 9 bases. Germline V gene data show CDR1 as MNHNY and CDR2 as SVGAGI (reference sequence). The CDR3 length is 15 residues. After removal of 2 bases from V and 8 bases from J, the junction contained 6 bases not matched to a gene. DNA of the CDR3: TGTGCCAGCAGTTACACAGGGGGCATTGGGGAAAAACTGTTTTTT. Its translation: CASSYTGGIGEKLFF.

The chain has TRBV7-9 and TRBJ2-3; D is ambiguous. The CDR3 extends over 13 amino acids. Germline V gene lookup returns CDR1 SEHNR and CDR2 FQNEAQ (reference sequence). Between the trimmed V and J ends, which lost 3 bases and 1 base, there was a span of 5 bases. Here the CDR3 DNA reads TGTGCCAGCAGCTTGCCAGGCACAGATACGCAGTATTTT. Translation: CASSLPGTDTQYF. The whole variable domain, filled in from reference TRBV7-9 and TRBJ2-3, reads DTGVSQNPRHKITKRGQNVTFRCDPISEHNRLYWYRQTLGQGPEFLTYFQNEAQLEKSRLLSDRFSAERPKGSFSTLEIQRTEQGDSAMYLCASSLPGTDTQYFGPGTRLTVL.

In its sample, this clone was seen a few times. The rearrangement uses TRBV5-1 and TRBJ2-1; TRBD1 aligns across 9 bases. The CDR3 is 13 amino acids. Germline CDR1 and CDR2: SGHRS and YFSETQ. Losses at the gene ends were 4 bases for V and 8 bases for J; bases not matched to a gene: 4. The CDR3 loop reads CASSTGGKYEQFF. CDR3 coding DNA: TGCGCCAGCAGCACAGGGGGCAAGTATGAGCAGTTCTTC.

This clone was seen once. The rearrangement joins TRBV11-2 to TRBJ2-4, with TRBD2 matching over 7 bases. V shed 3 bases, J shed 0 bases, and the junction held 11 bases outside the gene matches. Germline V lookup: CDR1 SGHAT, CDR2 FQNNGV. The CDR3 runs 18 residues. The CDR3 region has the DNA TGTGCCAGCAGCTTGTGGTGGGGGGGGGATGTAGCCAAAAACATTCAGTACTTC. Residues: CASSLWWGGDVAKNIQYF.

The chain has TRBV5-5 and TRBJ2-5; no definite D call. Trimming cost V 3 bases and J 7 bases, with 16 bases left between them. Germline CDR1 is SGHKS and CDR2 is YYEKEE (reference sequence). The CDR3 loop spans 14 amino acids. For the CDR3, the DNA is TGTGCCAGCAGCTCCCACGCGGCTCCTGGGACCCAGTACTTC. This encodes CASSSHAAPGTQYF.

The chain's CDR3 is CASTPTGGDGYTF. In nucleotides, the CDR3 is TGTGCCAGCACCCCGACAGGGGGCGATGGCTACACCTTC. V and J are TRBV12-3 or TRBV12-4 and TRBJ1-2, with 10 nucleotides matching TRBD1. This CDR3 is 13 amino acids long. V lost 7 bases and J lost 6; bases outside the gene matches: 5.

The chain combines TRBV15 with TRBJ1-5, with no clear D. V was cut by 3 bases and J by 7 bases, with 19 bases left in between. Germline CDR1 LNHNV, CDR2 YYDKDF (reference sequence). The CDR3 length is 16 residues. CDR3 amino acids: CATSRSSAGDGQPQHF. CDR3 bases: TGTGCCACCAGCAGGAGTAGTGCGGGAGACGGACAGCCCCAGCATTTT.

V is TRBV7-6 and J is TRBJ1-1; D not resolved. Germline CDR1 SGHVS, CDR2 FNYEAQ. V was cut by 5 bases and J by 0 bases, with 13 bases left in between. The CDR3 has 15 residues. The CDR3: CASSQPADLNTEAFF. The CDR3 region has the DNA TGTGCCAGCAGCCAGCCGGCGGATTTGAACACTGAAGCTTTCTTT.

The chain combines TRBV27 with TRBJ1-1; D unresolved. Germline values: CDR1 MNHEY, CDR2 SMNVEV (reference sequence). The CDR3 totals 13 residues. The V end was cut by 2 bases, the J end by 1 base, with 5 bases between. The CDR3 region has the DNA TGTGCCAGCAGTTTAACACCGAACACTGAAGCTTTCTTT. Encoded protein: CASSLTPNTEAFF.

The rearrangement uses TRBV27 and TRBJ2-1, with TRBD2 matching 11 bases. The CDR3 spans 17 residues. V dropped 6 bases and J dropped 7; count of bases not matched to a gene: 14. Germline CDR1 is MNHEY and CDR2 is SMNVEV (reference sequence). The CDR3 is CASRLATSGETENEQFF. The CDR3 region has the DNA TGTGCCAGCAGATTAGCGACTAGCGGGGAGACGGAGAATGAGCAGTTCTTC.

This chain joins TRBV5-1 and TRBJ2-3; 10 bases agree with TRBD2. Germline loops: CDR1 SGHRS, CDR2 YFSETQ. V dropped 4 bases and J dropped 4; count of bases not matched to a gene: 12. The CDR3 is 17 amino acids. The CDR3 sequence: CASSSAASGTSADTQYF. As DNA, the CDR3 is TGCGCCAGCAGCAGTGCTGCGTCCGGGACTAGCGCAGATACGCAGTATTTT.

The V and J genes are TRBV7-9 and TRBJ2-5; D gene uncertain. V dropped 5 bases and J dropped 1 base, with 8 bases sitting between them. CDR3 length: 13 residues. Germline CDR1 reads SEHNR; CDR2 reads FQNEAQ (reference sequence). The CDR3 region is CASSPLSQETQYF. In DNA, the CDR3 is TGTGCCAGCAGCCCCCTCTCCCAAGAGACCCAGTACTTC.

V usage is TRBV6-2 or TRBV6-3 and J usage is TRBJ2-1, with 11 positions matching TRBD2. The V gene end was trimmed by 4 bases and the J gene end by 10 bases; junction bases not matched to a gene: 12. Germline CDR1 MNHEY, CDR2 SVGEGT. The CDR3 has 16 amino acids. The CDR3 loop is CASSFETSGAPLEQFF. DNA of the CDR3: TGTGCCAGCAGTTTTGAGACTAGCGGGGCCCCTCTGGAGCAGTTCTTC.

The J gene is TRBJ1-3, the V gene TRBV9; possibly TRBD1 for D (6 bases). CDR3 size: 14 residues. The germline CDR1 and CDR2 sequences are SGDLS and YYNGEE. Trimming pared 4 bases from V and 1 base from J, leaving 9 bases between. This CDR3 reads CASSLTGSGNTIYF. The CDR3 DNA follows: TGTGCCAGCAGCCTTACAGGGTCTGGAAACACCATATATTTT.

The rearrangement uses TRBV27 and TRBJ2-4; TRBD1 might be the D (5 bases). Looked up from germline, CDR1 is MNHEY and CDR2 is SMNVEV (reference sequence). Deletions cut 4 bases from V and 1 base from J, with 17 bases between. The CDR3 covers 17 residues. The CDR3 loop is CASSYQGSASAKNIQYF. The CDR3, as DNA: TGTGCCAGCAGTTACCAGGGATCCGCTTCGGCCAAAAACATTCAGTACTTC.

The chain uses TRBV5-1 and TRBJ1-1, with 9 bases fitting TRBD1. Per the germline V gene, CDR1 is SGHRS and CDR2 is YFSETQ. J gave up 5 bases and V 2 bases, and 7 bases lay outside the gene matches. The CDR3 is 15 amino acids. CDR3 residues: CASSLKQGARTEAFF. As DNA, the CDR3 is TGCGCCAGCAGCTTAAAACAGGGGGCGCGGACTGAAGCTTTCTTT.

The rearrangement joins TRBV24-1 to TRBJ2-5, with 11 bases lining up with TRBD1. CDR1 is KGHDR and CDR2 is SFDVKD in the germline V gene. This CDR3 is 16 amino acids long. J was trimmed by 5 bases and V by 0 bases; bases with no gene match: 4. The CDR3 DNA reads TGTGCCACCAGTGATTTGAGGACAGGGGGCTGGGAGACCCAGTACTTC. Translated, it gives CATSDLRTGGWETQYF.

The gene calls are TRBV7-3 and TRBJ2-1; TRBD2 agrees at 7 bases. The J segment lost 8 bases and the V segment lost 1 base, leaving 11 bases of the junction unmatched. Germline V lookup: CDR1 SGHTA, CDR2 FQGTGA. The CDR3 contains 16 residues. The CDR3 bases are TGTGCCAGCAGCTTAAGGCCAGCGGGGTTAATCGATGAGCAGTTCTTC. It specifies CASSLRPAGLIDEQFF.

CDR3 in DNA: TGCGCCAGCAGCCACAGGGGGGCAGATGGCTACACCTTC. Translated, it gives CASSHRGADGYTF. The chain couples TRBV4-3 to TRBJ1-2; 7 bases match TRBD1. V gave up 3 bases and J gave up 6 bases; unmatched junction bases: 4. The germline CDR1 and CDR2 sequences are LGHNA and YSLEER. The CDR3 spans 13 residues.

DNA for the CDR3: TGTGCCAGCAGCCTCGACATGGCCCAAGAGACCCAGTACTTC. It codes for CASSLDMAQETQYF. The J gene is TRBJ2-5, the V gene TRBV3-1 (or the pseudogene TRBV3-2); D is ambiguous. In germline, CDR1 is LGHDT, CDR2 YNNKEL (reference sequence). This CDR3 contains 14 residues. Trimming shortened V by 4 bases and J by 1 base, and 10 bases separated the two germline ends.

This clone appeared a single time. This chain connects TRBV5-1 to TRBJ1-2; 9 bases are shared with TRBD1. CDR3 length: 15 amino acids. The J segment lost 7 bases and the V segment lost 6 bases, leaving 13 bases of the junction unmatched. The germline CDR1 and CDR2 sequences are SGHRS and YFSETQ. CDR3 sequence reads: CASNNPGQGLSGYTF. The CDR3 DNA reads as TGCGCCAGCAATAATCCGGGACAGGGTCTCTCTGGCTACACCTTC.

This chain connects TRBV4-2 to TRBJ1-4; 7 bases are shared with TRBD1. The CDR3 runs to 15 residues. CDR1 LGHNA and CDR2 YNFKEQ come from the germline V gene. V gave up 0 bases and J gave up 5 bases; unmatched junction bases: 3. CDR3 in DNA: TGTGCCAGCAGCCAAGAGGGACAGTTAAATGAAAAACTGTTTTTT. Encoded protein: CASSQEGQLNEKLFF.

The chain joins TRBV5-1 to TRBJ2-3, with TRBD1 matching 9 bases. The CDR3 length is 15 residues. Germline CDR1 SGHRS, CDR2 YFSETQ. V shed 3 bases, J shed 1 base, and the junction held 3 bases outside the gene matches. The CDR3 region has the DNA TGCGCCAGCAGCTGGGGACAGGGTGGCACAGATACGCAGTATTTT. This gives the protein CASSWGQGGTDTQYF.